This T cell receptor beta chain was recorded in a study of T cell responses to AZD1222 COVID-19 vaccine. Study summary: Both about-4-week and about-12-week second-dose recipients were combined.

On this clone: Its antigen is currently unknown.

Broader study findings: Spike-specific TCR breadth and depth were elevated following two AZD1222 doses. Donors, mostly white British, included more females; clonal diversity was possibly underestimated.

V lost 1 base and J lost 0, with 12 bases in between. The CDR3 contains 16 residues. Per germline, CDR1 LGHNA and CDR2 YSLEER. Sequencing used immunoSEQ multiplex PCR; TCRdb keeps in-frame clones, though not all of them. The sample lists fewer than 120,000 clones, 87% seen once, with about 3.3% in the top ten. The sequence was collected from an adult in good health. The chain joins TRBV4-3 to TRBJ1-2; D gene ambiguous. The source material was peripheral blood, sampled on day 0 of AZD1222 vaccination. The CDR3 loop is CASSQAPGSSNYGYTF. DNA of the CDR3: TGCGCCAGCAGCCAAGCCCCGGGCAGTTCTAACTATGGCTACACCTTC.